A single sample is the source of the 29 T cell receptor beta chains below, sequenced in a study of OX40 agonist ivuxolimab in advanced cancers. Only in-frame clones appear in the TCRdb table, and some are missing; sequencing was by immunoSEQ multiplex PCR. The data contain roughly 50,000 clones, roughly 88% of them singletons. The source material was CD4+ or CD8+ T cells sorted from blood, sampled in a trial of the OX40 agonist ivuxolimab. These receptor sequences come from an adult with an advanced solid tumor such as melanoma, head and neck, liver or kidney cancer.

The chain joins TRBV6-5 to TRBJ1-4; no reliable D call. Germline assignment: CDR1 MNHEY and CDR2 SVGAGI. V was trimmed by 0 bases and J by 0 bases, leaving 5 bases between them. There are 15 residues in the CDR3. CDR3 protein: CASSYSIATNEKLFF. CDR3 DNA sequence: TGTGCCAGCAGTTACTCGATCGCAACTAATGAAAAACTGTTTTTT.

This clone has a single count. The chain employs TRBV29-1 and TRBJ1-1, with D possibly matching TRBD1 (5 bases). Germline V gene lookup returns CDR1 SQVTM and CDR2 ANQGSEA. V was cut by 4 bases and J by 4 bases, with 10 bases left in between. CDR3 length: 12 amino acids. This CDR3 is CSVGGEGTEAFF. The CDR3 DNA reads as TGCAGCGTTGGAGGGGAGGGCACTGAAGCTTTCTTT.

V is TRBV7-2 and J is TRBJ1-3; D uncertain. V was shortened by 0 bases and J by 0 bases, with 6 bases between the two germline ends. The CDR3 totals 15 residues. CDR1 and CDR2 from the germline V gene are SGHTA and FQGNSA. CDR3 in DNA: TGTGCCAGCAGCTTAGCGGCGCGCTCTGGAAACACCATATATTTT. It translates to CASSLAARSGNTIYF.

V and J are TRBV2 and TRBJ1-4; a possible D gene is TRBD1 (5 bases). V was trimmed by 4 bases and J by 7 bases, leaving 16 bases between them. Germline CDR1 SNHLY, CDR2 FYNNEI. CDR3 size: 15 residues. Here the CDR3 DNA reads TGTGCCAGCAGTGGAGGACAAAGCGGCCTTGAAAAACTGTTTTTT. This codes for CASSGGQSGLEKLFF.

This chain connects TRBV28 to TRBJ2-7, with TRBD1 matching over 9 bases. This CDR3 comprises 14 residues. J was trimmed by 6 bases and V by 3 bases; bases with no gene match: 6. Germline V gene lookup returns CDR1 MDHEN and CDR2 SYDVKM. CDR3 DNA sequence: TGTGCCAGCAGTTTGCCCAACAGGGGGCCCGAGCAGTACTTC. It specifies CASSLPNRGPEQYF.

Here the CDR3 reads CASPPIRWTGRPQHF. The CDR3 region has the DNA TGCGCCAGCCCACCGATCCGGTGGACAGGCCGGCCCCAGCATTTT. The gene calls are TRBV5-1 and TRBJ1-5; 7 positions agree with TRBD1. J was trimmed by 9 bases and V by 7 bases; bases with no gene match: 16. The CDR3 has 15 residues. Per germline, CDR1 SGHRS and CDR2 YFSETQ.

This clone has a single count. This rearrangement joins TRBV19 to TRBJ1-1, with unresolved D. Trimming removed 6 bases from V and 0 bases from J, with 8 bases in between. There are 13 residues in the CDR3. Germline CDR1 is LNHDA and CDR2 is SQIVND (reference sequence). DNA for the CDR3: TGTGCCAGTAGGGGGTATATGAACACTGAAGCTTTCTTT. This codes for CASRGYMNTEAFF.

This rearrangement joins TRBV9 to TRBJ2-2; tentatively, D is TRBD2 (6 bases). CDR1 and CDR2 from the germline V gene are SGDLS and YYNGEE. There are 15 residues in the CDR3. V gave up 0 bases and J gave up 4 bases, with 10 bases separating them. CDR3 in amino acids: CASSVAGVRTGELFF. DNA for the CDR3: TGTGCCAGCAGCGTAGCGGGGGTCCGCACCGGGGAGCTGTTTTTT.

J is TRBJ2-2 and V is TRBV6-5; weak D call: TRBD1 (5 bases). Trimming stripped 7 bases from V and 6 bases from J, with 18 bases between. This CDR3 has 15 amino acids. Germline V CDR1 and CDR2: MNHEY, SVGAGI. The CDR3 loop is CASKSPQGTAGELFF. Here the CDR3 DNA reads TGTGCCAGCAAGAGCCCCCAGGGAACCGCCGGGGAGCTGTTTTTT.

CDR3 region: CASSYSGLKTGELFF. The CDR3, as DNA: TGTGCCAGCAGTTACTCTGGACTTAAAACGGGGGAGCTGTTTTTT. The chain uses TRBV6-6 and TRBJ2-2; TRBD2 is a possible D gene (5 bases). Germline V gene lookup returns CDR1 MNHNY and CDR2 SVGAGI (reference sequence). The CDR3 totals 15 residues. V shed 0 bases and J shed 8 bases, with 13 bases lying between them.

The rearrangement joins TRBV6-5 to TRBJ2-3; 10 bases align to TRBD1. Looked up from germline, CDR1 is MNHEY and CDR2 is SVGAGI. The CDR3 length is 14 residues. With V trimmed by 6 bases and J by 4 bases, 4 bases remained unmatched. The CDR3 nucleotides are TGTGCCAGCAGCCCCGGGACAGGGGCAGATACGCAGTATTTT. It codes for CASSPGTGADTQYF.

CDR3 DNA: TGTGCCAGCAAAGAGGGGGGGTCGTTCACTGAAGCTTTCTTT. Its protein product is CASKEGGSFTEAFF. This chain joins TRBV6-5 and TRBJ1-1; D might be TRBD1 (6 bases). The V end was cut by 7 bases, the J end by 4 bases, with 16 bases between. The CDR3 extends over 14 amino acids. Germline V lookup: CDR1 MNHEY, CDR2 SVGAGI.

The chain has TRBV2 and TRBJ2-2; 7 bases are shared with TRBD1. Germline V gives CDR1 SNHLY, CDR2 FYNNEI. Losses at the gene ends were 6 bases for V and 1 base for J; bases not matched to a gene: 2. This CDR3 has 14 residues. The CDR3 reads CASRRTGNTGELFF. For the CDR3, the DNA is TGTGCCAGCAGGAGGACAGGGAACACCGGGGAGCTGTTTTTT.

The CDR3 loop reads CASSLEWGGTDTQYF. The CDR3 nucleotides read TGCGCCAGCAGCTTGGAGTGGGGGGGCACAGATACGCAGTATTTT. The chain uses TRBV5-1 and TRBJ2-3, with D perhaps matching TRBD2 (6 bases). The CDR3 is 15 residues long. Germline V CDR1 and CDR2: SGHRS, YFSETQ. The V end lost 0 bases, the J end lost 1 base, and 9 bases lay between the germline ends.

V gene TRBV4-1 combines with J gene TRBJ2-1; 7 bases are a match to TRBD1. Trimming cost V 1 base and J 4 bases; bases outside gene matches: 7. Germline V gene lookup returns CDR1 MGHRA and CDR2 YSYEKL. The CDR3 length is 16 residues. The CDR3 is CASSQVGTGVYNEQFF. The DNA for the CDR3 is TGCGCCAGCAGCCAAGTAGGTACAGGGGTTTACAATGAGCAGTTCTTC.

The chain carries TRBV5-6 and TRBJ1-1; D unresolved. Trimming removed 1 base from V and 4 bases from J, with 11 bases in between. The CDR3 sequence is 14 residues long. Per the germline V gene, CDR1 is SGHDT and CDR2 is YYEEEE. CDR3 in amino acids: CASSLLSVVTEAFF. The DNA for the CDR3 is TGTGCCAGCAGCTTGTTGTCCGTGGTCACTGAAGCTTTCTTT. Filled out from reference TRBV5-6 and TRBJ1-1, the complete variable domain reads DAGVTQSPTHLIKTRGQQVTLRCSPKSGHDTVSWYQQALGQGPQFIFQYYEEEERQRGNFPDRFSGHQFPNYSSELNVNALLLGDSALYLCASSLLSVVTEAFFGQGTRLTVV.

This chain joins TRBV11-3 and TRBJ1-2; D is unclear. With 0 bases removed from V and 5 bases from J, the gap between germline ends came to 10 bases. CDR3 length: 14 residues. Germline CDR1 SGHNT, CDR2 YENEEA. CDR3 amino acids: CASSLDAGKYGYTF. The DNA of the CDR3 is TGTGCCAGCAGCTTAGATGCGGGGAAATATGGCTACACCTTC.

The chain couples TRBV2 to TRBJ1-3; the D gene is possibly TRBD1 (5 bases). Trimming shortened V by 6 bases and J by 0 bases, and 9 bases separated the two germline ends. The CDR3 contains 14 residues. Germline V gene lookup returns CDR1 SNHLY and CDR2 FYNNEI. In nucleotides, the CDR3 is TGTGCCAGCAGAATCGACAGCTCTGGAAACACCATATATTTT. It encodes CASRIDSSGNTIYF.

The chain recombines TRBV5-4 with TRBJ1-1; 7 bases fit TRBD1. The germline V gene encodes CDR1 SGHNT and CDR2 YYREEE (reference sequence). With V trimmed by 4 bases and J by 1 base, 4 bases remained unmatched. The CDR3 loop spans 14 amino acids. In DNA, the CDR3 is TGTGCCAGCAGCGGGTGGACAGGGAACACTGAAGCTTTCTTT. As protein: CASSGWTGNTEAFF.

This chain joins TRBV5-5 and TRBJ1-3; D call uncertain. V was cut by 1 base and J by 0 bases, with 8 bases left in between. The CDR3 length is 15 residues. Germline lookup yields CDR1 SGHKS and CDR2 YYEKEE (reference sequence). The CDR3: CASSLRGTSGNTIYF. In DNA, the CDR3 is TGTGCCAGCAGCTTGCGCGGAACCTCTGGAAACACCATATATTTT. Variable domain in full (rest from reference TRBV5-5 and TRBJ1-3): DAGVTQSPTHLIKTRGQQVTLRCSPISGHKSVSWYQQVLGQGPQFIFQYYEKEERGRGNFPDRFSARQFPNYSSELNVNALLLGDSALYLCASSLRGTSGNTIYFGEGSWLTVV.

A word on this clone: The sample contains more than one DNA sequence encoding this CDR3. V is TRBV27 and J is TRBJ2-6; D is unclear. Trimming took 0 bases from V and 4 from J, leaving 4 bases between them. CDR1 MNHEY and CDR2 SMNVEV come from the germline V gene (reference sequence). The CDR3 is 14 residues long. The CDR3 nucleotides are TGTGCCAGCAGTTTATCGTCCGGGGCCAACGTCCTGACTTTC. Translated, it gives CASSLSSGANVLTF.

This clone has just one count. The rearrangement joins TRBV9 to TRBJ1-1; TRBD1 might be the D (6 bases). V was trimmed by 3 bases and J by 4 bases, leaving 13 bases between them. The CDR3 is made up of 14 amino acids. CDR1 is SGDLS and CDR2 is YYNGEE in the germline V gene. The chain's CDR3 is CASSGGASVTEAFF. CDR3 nucleotide sequence: TGTGCCAGCAGCGGGGGGGCGTCGGTCACTGAAGCTTTCTTT.

The V gene is TRBV5-4, the J gene TRBJ2-5, with 9 bases that match TRBD1. Per the germline V gene, CDR1 is SGHNT and CDR2 is YYREEE (reference sequence). This CDR3 has 17 residues. The J segment lost 5 bases and the V segment lost 1 base, leaving 12 bases of the junction unmatched. The DNA for the CDR3 is TGTGCCAGCAGCTTGAACAGGGGGCTTGGTATTTCGGAGACCCAGTACTTC. Translating it yields CASSLNRGLGISETQYF.

As DNA, the CDR3 is TGTGCCAGCAGCTTCGGGGGCCAGAACACCGGGGAGCTGTTTTTT. Residues: CASSFGGQNTGELFF. The chain recombines TRBV7-3 with TRBJ2-2, with D perhaps given as TRBD1 or TRBD2 (6 bases each). CDR1 SGHTA and CDR2 FQGTGA come from the germline V gene. Deletions cut 3 bases from V and 1 base from J, with 9 bases between. CDR3 length equals 15 residues.

CDR3 in amino acids: CASSVAGVRGTEAFF. The CDR3 DNA sequence: TGTGCCAGCAGCGTAGCAGGGGTAAGGGGCACTGAAGCTTTCTTT. The chain links TRBV9 to TRBJ1-1; the D gene is possibly TRBD1 (6 bases). CDR1 and CDR2 (germline): SGDLS, YYNGEE. V shed 0 bases and J shed 4 bases, with 13 bases lying between them. The CDR3 loop spans 15 amino acids.

The J gene is TRBJ2-4, the V gene TRBV28, with unresolved D. CDR3 length: 13 amino acids. V was pared by 4 bases and J by 5 bases, with 9 bases between. Looked up from germline, CDR1 is MDHEN and CDR2 is SYDVKM. The CDR3: CASSSGRQNIQYF. The DNA of the CDR3 is TGTGCCAGCAGTTCCGGTCGTCAAAACATTCAGTACTTC.

This clone has just a few counts. A junction end diverges from the germline sequence, so it may reflect a read error. This rearrangement joins TRBV30 to TRBJ1-6, with D unresolved. The germline V gene encodes CDR1 GTSNPN and CDR2 SVGIG (reference sequence). The CDR3 spans 16 residues. The CDR3 coding sequence is TGTGCCTGGAGTGGAAGCAGGTCCTCCAATAATTCACCCCTCCACTTT. This codes for CAWSGSRSSNNSPLHF.

The chain carries TRBV28 and TRBJ1-1, with D hard to call. The CDR3 covers 12 residues. The ends were cut back, 3 bases at V and 7 bases at J, with 9 bases in the middle. Per the germline V gene, CDR1 is MDHEN and CDR2 is SYDVKM. In nucleotides, the CDR3 is TGTGCCAGCAGTTTCCAGGCAGATGAAGCTTTCTTT. Translation: CASSFQADEAFF.

The rearrangement uses TRBV10-2 and TRBJ1-1, with D possibly being TRBD1 (5 bases). This CDR3 spans 12 amino acids. Germline V gene data show CDR1 as WSHSY and CDR2 as SAAADI. V lost 7 bases to trimming and J lost 5 bases, with 11 bases between them. The CDR3 nucleotides are TGCGCCAGCAATACAGGAGGGACTGAAGCTTTCTTT. This translates into CASNTGGTEAFF.